Listed below are T cell receptor beta chains from one sample, sequenced in a study of yellow fever vaccine responses in identical twins. TCRdb itself ran the RT-PCR reads through MiXCR, one entry per CDR3 protein. Here the sample spans some 560 distinct CDR3 sequences, 80% to 85% being singletons. This material consisted of T cells from blood (PBMCs), unsorted or a sorted subset (not recorded which), taken before or after yellow fever vaccination (not recorded which). Receptors originate from a female donor who received the yellow fever vaccine. Each CDR3 is given with its conserved first and last residue. The D gene is left open where the match is weak. Some rows mark clone size as missing; the rest say once, few, many or name a class of expanded clone.

d_call j_call v_call clone_size cdr3_aa cdr3_nt
TRBD1 TRBJ1-1 TRBV4-2 NA CASSLRQGGNTEAFF TGTGCCAGCAGCCTCCGACAGGGGGGGAACACTGAAGCTTTCTTT
NA TRBJ2-7 TRBV2 NA CASSETGSGGTYEQYF TGTGCCAGCAGTGAAACAGGGTCAGGTGGAACCTACGAGCAGTACTTC
NA TRBJ2-1 TRBV11-1 NA CALAALGANEQFF TGTGCCTTAGCGGCACTCGGAGCTAACGAGCAGTTCTTC
NA TRBJ2-2 TRBV7-6 NA CASSQTLTVTGELFF TGTGCCAGCAGCCAAACATTGACGGTCACCGGGGAGCTGTTTTTT
TRBD2 TRBJ2-3 TRBV7-6 once CASSPGLAFSTDTQYF TGTGCCAGCAGCCCCGGACTAGCTTTTAGCACAGATACGCAGTATTTT
TRBD2 TRBJ2-5 TRBV5-1 NA CASSLGLAEQETQYF TGCGCCAGCAGCTTAGGACTAGCGGAACAAGAGACCCAGTACTTC
NA TRBJ1-1 TRBV5-1 NA CASSLEQPNTEAFF TGCGCCAGCAGCTTAGAGCAGCCGAACACTGAAGCTTTCTTT
NA TRBJ2-7 TRBV6-2/TRBV6-3 NA CASSYSMLGPTYEQYF TGTGCCAGCAGTTACTCGATGTTGGGCCCTACCTACGAGCAGTACTTC
NA TRBJ1-3 TRBV7-6 NA CASSPGTVGNTIYF TGTGCCAGCAGCCCCGGGACCGTGGGAAACACCATATATTTT
NA TRBJ1-5 TRBV13 NA CASSDPGHNQPQHF TGTGCCAGCAGCGACCCCGGCCACAATCAGCCCCAGCATTTT
NA TRBJ2-1 TRBV9 NA CASSVVVGSEQFF TGTGCCAGCAGCGTAGTGGTGGGCTCCGAGCAGTTCTTC
NA TRBJ2-5 TRBV29-1 NA CSVRQGNQETQYF TGCAGCGTTCGGCAGGGCAATCAAGAGACCCAGTACTTC
NA TRBJ1-2 TRBV10-3 NA CAISESSNYYGYTF TGTGCCATCAGTGAGTCGAGTAACTATTATGGCTACACCTTC
NA TRBJ1-1 TRBV2 NA CASKISLNTEAFF TGTGCCAGCAAAATCAGCCTGAACACTGAAGCTTTCTTT
NA TRBJ1-1 TRBV2 once CASSQGRWTEAFF TGTGCCAGCAGTCAGGGGAGATGGACTGAAGCTTTCTTT
NA TRBJ1-3 TRBV4-1 NA CASSLDRSSTIYF TGCGCCAGCAGTCTCGACAGATCGTCCACCATATATTTT
TRBD1 TRBJ1-1 TRBV28 NA CASSPTGVNTEAFF TGTGCCAGCAGTCCGACAGGGGTGAACACTGAAGCTTTCTTT
NA TRBJ1-1 TRBV13 NA CASSTGRGVSEAFF TGTGCCAGCAGCACCGGGCGGGGGGTGTCTGAAGCTTTCTTT
TRBD1 TRBJ2-1 TRBV19 NA CASSHSPDRGFIEQFF TGTGCCAGTAGCCATTCCCCGGACAGGGGTTTTATTGAGCAGTTCTTC
NA TRBJ1-2 TRBV10-3 NA CAISDGPTGSYGYTF TGTGCCATCAGTGATGGGCCAACCGGTAGCTATGGCTACACCTTC
NA TRBJ2-3 TRBV29-1 NA CSACTASSTDTQYF TGCAGCGCTTGCACCGCTTCTAGCACAGATACGCAGTATTTT
TRBD1 TRBJ1-1 TRBV28 NA CASSFYGTGVRTEAFF TGTGCCAGCAGTTTTTACGGGACAGGGGTGCGTACTGAAGCTTTCTTT
TRBD1 TRBJ1-6 TRBV28 NA CASSLGDRNSPLHF TGTGCCAGCAGTCTCGGGGACAGAAATTCACCCCTCCACTTT
NA TRBJ1-2 TRBV5-1 NA CASSLGDSQRGNYGYTF TGCGCCAGCAGCTTGGGTGACAGCCAGCGGGGAAACTATGGCTACACCTTC
NA TRBJ2-2 TRBV7-9 NA CASSLALAMRPGELFF TGTGCCAGCAGCTTAGCTCTAGCAATGAGACCCGGGGAGCTGTTTTTT
NA TRBJ1-2 TRBV6-1 NA CASSLGQNYGYTF TGTGCCAGCAGTCTAGGACAGAACTATGGCTACACCTTC
NA TRBJ2-3 TRBV10-3 NA CAIRGRRAGEDTQYF TGTGCCATCAGGGGGCGGCGGGCTGGTGAAGATACGCAGTATTTT
TRBD2 TRBJ2-1 TRBV14 NA CASSHYTGTSGYNEQFF TGTGCCAGCAGCCATTACACCGGGACTAGCGGGTACAATGAGCAGTTCTTC
TRBD1 TRBJ2-6 TRBV20-1 NA CSAEGGIGANVLTF TGCAGTGCCGAAGGGGGCATTGGGGCCAACGTCCTGACTTTC
TRBD2 TRBJ2-4 TRBV4-1 NA CASSPGLAGGANIQYF TGCGCCAGCAGCCCGGGACTAGCGGGGGGGGCGAACATTCAGTACTTC
NA TRBJ1-5 TRBV6-2/TRBV6-3 once CASSIPPNQPQHF TGTGCCAGCAGTATCCCGCCAAATCAGCCCCAGCATTTT
TRBD1 TRBJ1-4 TRBV12-3/TRBV12-4 NA CASRWRGTDEKLFF TGTGCCAGCAGATGGCGTGGGACAGATGAAAAACTGTTTTTT
NA TRBJ2-7 TRBV12-3/TRBV12-4 NA CASSWSSYEQYF TGTGCCAGCAGTTGGAGCTCCTACGAGCAGTACTTC
TRBD2 TRBJ2-1 TRBV11-1 once CASSLGLGTSGGAHNEQFF TGTGCCAGCAGCTTAGGTCTCGGGACTAGCGGGGGGGCCCACAATGAGCAGTTCTTC
NA TRBJ2-1 TRBV7-3 NA CASSMGRNSYNEQFF TGTGCCAGCAGCATGGGGAGGAACTCCTACAATGAGCAGTTCTTC
NA TRBJ2-4 TRBV4-3 NA CASSRLQATGQNIQYF TGCGCCAGCAGCCGACTACAAGCGACAGGACAAAACATTCAGTACTTC
NA TRBJ1-1 TRBV15 few CATSRARTENTEAFF TGTGCCACCAGCAGGGCAAGGACGGAGAACACTGAAGCTTTCTTT
NA TRBJ1-2 TRBV10-1 NA CASSDRSDYGYTF TGCGCCAGCAGTGATCGGTCTGACTATGGCTACACCTTC
NA TRBJ2-1 TRBV11-1 once CASSLFRFGGGPILNNEQFF TGTGCCAGCAGCTTATTTCGGTTTGGGGGGGGCCCTATTTTGAACAATGAGCAGTTCTTC
NA TRBJ1-2 TRBV2 NA CASSENRPAGYTF TGTGCCAGCAGTGAAAACAGGCCGGCGGGCTACACCTTC
NA TRBJ1-1 TRBV6-1 NA CASSGTSAGDTEAFF TGTGCCAGCAGTGGGACCTCCGCGGGCGACACTGAAGCTTTCTTT
TRBD1 TRBJ2-1 TRBV12-3/TRBV12-4 NA CASSSNPTGGPNEQFF TGTGCCAGCAGTTCAAACCCGACAGGGGGACCCAATGAGCAGTTCTTC
NA TRBJ2-5 TRBV20-1 NA CSAHGGQETQYF TGCAGTGCCCATGGAGGACAAGAGACCCAGTACTTC
NA TRBJ2-7 TRBV18 NA CASSPEGYQQYF TGTGCCAGCTCACCAGAAGGGTACCAGCAGTACTTC
NA TRBJ1-1 TRBV29-1 NA CSVGVGERSEAFF TGCAGCGTTGGCGTCGGGGAGAGGAGTGAAGCTTTCTTT
TRBD1 TRBJ1-6 TRBV11-1 NA CASSSRDRAGAYNSPLHF TGTGCCAGCAGCTCGCGAGACAGGGCCGGCGCGTATAATTCACCCCTCCACTTT
TRBD1 TRBJ2-1 TRBV18 NA CASSKGPGTGDNEQFF TGTGCCAGCTCAAAAGGACCCGGGACAGGAGACAATGAGCAGTTCTTC
NA TRBJ2-3 TRBV29-1 NA CSVDHLEPTDTQYF TGCAGCGTTGATCATCTTGAGCCCACAGATACGCAGTATTTT
NA TRBJ1-6 TRBV4-1 NA CASNEGPAIYNSPLHF TGCGCCAGCAATGAGGGCCCGGCCATCTATAATTCACCCCTCCACTTT
TRBD1 TRBJ2-5 TRBV20-1 once CSAPRQGASRETQYF TGCAGTGCTCCAAGACAGGGGGCTTCTCGAGAGACCCAGTACTTC
TRBD2 TRBJ2-1 TRBV29-1 NA CSVFWLAGGGAYNEQFF TGCAGCGTTTTCTGGCTAGCGGGAGGCGGAGCCTACAATGAGCAGTTCTTC
TRBD2 TRBJ2-3 TRBV11-1 NA CASTLGGSTDTQYF TGTGCCAGCACGTTGGGGGGGAGCACAGATACGCAGTATTTT
TRBD2 TRBJ2-6 TRBV11-1 NA CASSHSGALSGANVLTF TGTGCCAGCAGCCATAGCGGGGCCCTCTCTGGGGCCAACGTCCTGACTTTC
NA TRBJ1-1 TRBV11-1 NA CASSLRENTEAFF TGTGCCAGCAGCTTAAGGGAGAACACTGAAGCTTTCTTT
NA TRBJ2-3 TRBV11-1 NA CASSSSPGQPDTQYF TGTGCCAGCAGCTCCTCGCCTGGCCAGCCCGATACGCAGTATTTT
NA TRBJ1-2 TRBV15 NA CATSRDEVRGYTF TGTGCCACCAGCAGAGATGAGGTCCGCGGCTACACCTTC
NA TRBJ1-1 TRBV13 NA CASSHGQNTEAFF TGTGCCAGCAGCCACGGACAGAACACTGAAGCTTTCTTT
NA TRBJ1-2 TRBV10-3 NA CATRGGNYGYTF TGTGCCACCAGGGGCGGGAACTATGGCTACACCTTC
TRBD1 TRBJ1-5 TRBV4-1 NA CASSQEGQGDQPQHF TGCGCCAGCAGCCAAGAGGGACAGGGTGATCAGCCCCAGCATTTT